This entry features one T cell receptor beta chain sequence. The sample has other DNA sequences that encode this CDR3 too. Sequenced by immunoSEQ multiplex PCR; TCRdb stores in-frame clones only, minus some. The data show 75,000 to 100,000 clones, roughly 87% seen once. The sample originates from a study of OX40 agonist ivuxolimab in advanced cancers. Study-wide context: Ivuxolimab, an antibody acting as an agonist of OX40 (CD134), was used to treat patients.

The ends lost 5 bases at V and 5 bases at J; junction bases unmatched: 7. The CDR3 extends over 15 amino acids. Germline V gene sequence: CDR1 SGHVS, CDR2 FQNEAQ. Material: CD4+ or CD8+ T cells sorted from blood, obtained in a trial of the OX40 agonist ivuxolimab. The clonotype originates from an adult with an advanced solid tumor such as melanoma, head and neck, liver or kidney cancer. The rearrangement links TRBV7-8 to TRBJ2-5; 11 bases are a match to TRBD2. The CDR3 DNA is TGTGCCAGCAGCCTTAGACTAGCGGGGAGGGAGACCCAGTACTTC. It specifies CASSLRLAGRETQYF.